This TCR beta chain was observed in a study of shared clonotypes between healthy human individuals. The study's findings and limits: Estimated richness was generally greater in naive than memory subsets. Naive CD4 clonotypes were shared across several donors at 5% to 6%.

Only in-frame clones appear in the TCRdb table, and some are missing; sequencing was by immunoSEQ multiplex PCR. Of some 2,000,000 clones in the sample, approximately 94% are singletons; the top ten hold approximately 0.13%. CDR3 length: 15 amino acids. Germline CDR1 SSHAT, CDR2 FNYEAQ (reference sequence). Worth noting for this clone: Its antigen is not identified. An end of the junction does not agree with germline; a read error may underlie this.

This clonotype was obtained from a man in his late teens or twenties in good health. Sequencing was done on a sample of naive CD4+ T cells sorted from blood. Indicated subset: CD45RA+ positively selected. This chain joins TRBV7-7 and TRBJ1-3; a possible D gene is TRBD1 (5 bases). CDR3 nucleotides: TGTGCTAGCAGCTTAGGGCAGGGATCTGGAAACACCATATATTTT. Translation: CASSLGQGSGNTIYF.